This paragraph reports one TCR beta chain. The record originates from a study of beta chain features in type 1 diabetes. Looked up from germline, CDR1 is LNHDA and CDR2 is SQIVND (reference sequence). V was shortened by 4 bases and J by 4 bases, with 17 bases between the two germline ends. This CDR3 region has 15 residues. The authors reverse transcribed all of the isolated RNA, so sequencing captured expressed TCRB transcripts. Libraries were prepared by immunoSEQ multiplex PCR; TCRdb keeps only in-frame clonotypes and omits some of them. Of 900,000 or so clones in the sample, about a sixth are singletons; the top ten hold 0.02% to 0.03%.

The chain combines TRBV19 with TRBJ2-7, with D possibly matching TRBD2 (5 bases). The specimen sequenced was naive CD4+ T cells from blood. The TCR originated in a woman younger than 30 in good health. CDR3 nucleotides: TGTGCCAGTAGTACGCCCCTCGGGGATTCGTACGAGCAGTACTTC. Its translation is CASSTPLGDSYEQYF.